This entry lists 13 T cell receptor beta chains sequenced from one sample in a study of graft-versus-host responses after intestinal transplantation. Their target antigens are unknown. Clones were sequenced by immunoSEQ multiplex PCR, and TCRdb holds only the in-frame ones, with some missing. The repertoire holds around 110,000 clones, with about 87% as singletons. The specimen comprised unstimulated CD4+ T cells sorted from spleen or lymph node cells, sampled before transplant. These receptors all stem from a human donor who was the organ donor for an intestinal transplant.

V and J are TRBV2 and TRBJ2-5; D possibly corresponds to TRBD2 (6 bases). V dropped 6 bases and J dropped 2 bases, with 13 bases sitting between them. CDR3 length: 14 residues. Germline V gene data show CDR1 as SNHLY and CDR2 as FYNNEI. CDR3 residues: CASSWDFTQETQYF. The DNA for the CDR3 is TGTGCCAGCAGCTGGGACTTCACTCAAGAGACCCAGTACTTC. Filled out from reference TRBV2 and TRBJ2-5, the complete variable domain reads EPEVTQTPSHQVTQMGQEVILRCVPISNHLYFYWYRQILGQKVEFLVSFYNNEISEKSEIFDDQFSVERPDGSNFTLKIRSTKLEDSAMYFCASSWDFTQETQYFGPGTRLLVL.

The chain has TRBV5-1 and TRBJ2-1; 14 bases agree with TRBD2. Germline V lookup: CDR1 SGHRS, CDR2 YFSETQ. This CDR3 region has 19 residues. V gave up 2 bases and J gave up 0 bases; unmatched junction bases: 7. CDR3 sequence reads: CASSFPGLAGESSYNEQFF. CDR3 nucleotides: TGCGCCAGCAGCTTCCCGGGACTAGCGGGGGAAAGCTCCTACAATGAGCAGTTCTTC.

The V and J genes are TRBV19 and TRBJ1-5, with unresolved D. The germline V and J ends were trimmed by 6 bases and 0 bases, with 15 bases remaining between them. Germline-derived CDR1 and CDR2 are LNHDA and SQIVND (reference sequence). This CDR3 spans 16 amino acids. The CDR3 loop is CASRARAGNSNQPQHF. DNA of the CDR3: TGTGCCAGTAGGGCGAGGGCGGGAAATAGCAATCAGCCCCAGCATTTT.

The chain has TRBV2 and TRBJ2-7; 7 nucleotides match TRBD1. Germline V CDR1 and CDR2: SNHLY, FYNNEI. The J segment lost 0 bases and the V segment lost 6 bases, leaving 8 bases of the junction unmatched. CDR3 length: 15 residues. The CDR3 nucleotides are TGTGCCAGCAGGCAGGACAGGCCCTCCTCCTACGAGCAGTACTTC. This codes for CASRQDRPSSYEQYF.

The chain links TRBV7-2 to TRBJ2-2; perhaps TRBD2 as D (5 bases). V was trimmed by 2 bases and J by 5 bases, leaving 12 bases between them. The CDR3 has 15 residues. Germline V lookup: CDR1 SGHTA, CDR2 FQGNSA. CDR3 nucleotide sequence: TGTGCCAGCAGCTTATCCGCGGGTGGGACCGGGGAGCTGTTTTTT. Translation: CASSLSAGGTGELFF.

The rearrangement uses TRBV7-6 and TRBJ1-1; no clear D gene. This CDR3 has 15 residues. The V and J ends lost 1 base and 4 bases respectively, with 13 bases between them. Germline V CDR1 and CDR2: SGHVS, FNYEAQ. For the CDR3, the DNA is TGTGCCAGCAGCTTAGTCGGCGGGCGCGGCACTGAAGCTTTCTTT. Its translation: CASSLVGGRGTEAFF.

In regard to this clone: At one of its ends the junction is not consistent with the germline gene, which may arise from a read error. The V call is TRBV6-6, the J call TRBJ1-3; D is possibly TRBD1 (6 bases). The CDR3 has 11 residues. CDR1 and CDR2 from the germline V gene are MNHNY and SVGAGI (reference sequence). This chain's CDR3 is CASSTGDNMIF. DNA of the CDR3: TGTGCCAGCAGTACCGGGGACAACATGATTTTT.

The genes are TRBV10-3 and TRBJ2-3; D uncertain. Per the germline V gene, CDR1 is ENHRY and CDR2 is SYGVKD. The V gene lost 2 bases and the J gene lost 1 base, with 10 bases spanning the gap. The CDR3 length is 15 residues. The CDR3 loop reads CAISERALGTDTQYF. CDR3 sequence (DNA): TGTGCCATCAGTGAGCGGGCCCTCGGCACAGATACGCAGTATTTT.

The V and J genes are TRBV10-3 and TRBJ1-3, with D possibly matching TRBD1 (5 bases). CDR3 length: 16 residues. Between the trimmed V and J ends, which lost 4 bases and 0 bases, there was a span of 13 bases. Germline CDR1 ENHRY, CDR2 SYGVKD. The CDR3 here is CAISVAGGGSGNTIYF. CDR3 DNA sequence: TGTGCCATCAGTGTAGCTGGGGGGGGCTCTGGAAACACCATATATTTT.

The chain combines TRBV25-1 with TRBJ1-3; D unresolved. The CDR3 totals 17 residues. Trimming took 3 bases from V and 0 from J, leaving 15 bases between them. From germline, CDR1 is MGHDK and CDR2 SYGVNS. CDR3 nucleotide sequence: TGTGCCAGCAGTGATTCCCTCGGAAGCATCTCTGGAAACACCATATATTTT. It translates to CASSDSLGSISGNTIYF.

The V call is TRBV7-2, the J call TRBJ1-6; D unresolved. Trimming stripped 3 bases from V and 10 bases from J, with 7 bases between. The CDR3 has 12 residues. Germline CDR1 SGHTA, CDR2 FQGNSA. The CDR3 DNA reads TGTGCCAGCAGCTTTTCGAGGTCACCCCTCCACTTT. It is translated as CASSFSRSPLHF.

The V and J genes are TRBV6-4 and TRBJ1-2; D not resolved. With 5 bases removed from V and 4 bases from J, the gap between germline ends came to 23 bases. CDR3 length: 17 amino acids. CDR1 and CDR2 (germline): MRHNA, SNTAGT. The CDR3 protein is CASSLGSPHGKTYGYTF. For the CDR3, the DNA is TGTGCCAGCAGTCTGGGGTCCCCACACGGAAAGACCTATGGCTACACCTTC.

Only a few counts were recorded for this clone. V gene TRBV6-4 combines with J gene TRBJ1-5, with D possibly matching TRBD1 (5 bases). Trimming pared 6 bases from V and 2 bases from J, leaving 11 bases between. Germline CDR1 is MRHNA and CDR2 is SNTAGT. CDR3 size: 14 residues. The CDR3 DNA is TGTGCCAGCAGCGAAGGGACGGGCAATCAGCCCCAGCATTTT. Its translation: CASSEGTGNQPQHF.